A selection of T cell receptor beta chains follows, all from one sample in a study of cytomegalovirus exposure and HLA in healthy donors. Using immunoSEQ multiplex PCR, the repertoire was profiled, and TCRdb retains in-frame clones only, with some absent. The repertoire includes 200,000 to 250,000 clones, 70% to 80% of them detected once, and 2.7% sits in the top ten. Specimen: PBMCs. Every receptor here comes from a woman aged 55-69 years in good health and CMV-seropositive. Each CDR3 is given with its conserved first and last residue. The D gene is left open where the match is weak. Clone size is shown for a subset of rows, as once, few, many or a class of expanded clone.

j_call | d_call | clone_size | v_call | cdr3_nt | cdr3_aa
TRBJ2-5 | TRBD2 | - | TRBV6-1 | TGTGCCAGCAGCGAACCTAGCGGGGGCCTGTACCAAGAGACCCAGTACTTC | CASSEPSGGLYQETQYF
TRBJ1-3 | - | - | TRBV5-6 | TGTGCCAGCAGCAACTACCCATATTCTGGAAACACCATATATTTT | CASSNYPYSGNTIYF
TRBJ1-6 | TRBD1 | - | TRBV4-1 | TGCGCCAGCAGCAGACAGGGAAAGAATTCACCCCTCCACTTT | CASSRQGKNSPLHF
TRBJ2-3 | TRBD1 | - | TRBV4-3 | TGCGCCAGCAGCCAAGACTCTTACAGGGGGAGCACAGATACGCAGTATTTT | CASSQDSYRGSTDTQYF
TRBJ2-1 | - | once | TRBV4-2 | TGTGCCAGCAGCCAAGATTCGAGGGTTGATGAGCAGTTCTTC | CASSQDSRVDEQFF
TRBJ1-1 | TRBD1 | few | TRBV6-6 | TGTGCCAGCAGTTACGGACAGGGGGCTTTCTTT | CASSYGQGAFF
TRBJ1-2 | - | - | TRBV18 | TGTGCCAGCTCACCCGGACAGAGAGACTATGGCTACACCTTC | CASSPGQRDYGYTF
TRBJ2-3 | - | - | TRBV30 | TGTGCCTGGGTGGAAAGCGCTGCAGATACGCAGTATTTT | CAWVESAADTQYF
TRBJ2-1 | TRBD1 | once | TRBV30 | TGTGCCTGGAGTGGACAGGGGGCAAGTGAGCAGTTCTTC | CAWSGQGASEQFF
TRBJ2-2 | TRBD1 | - | TRBV5-1 | TGCGCCAGCAGTACAGGGGGTTGGACCGGGGAGCTGTTTTTT | CASSTGGWTGELFF
TRBJ2-4 | - | - | TRBV2 | TGTGCCAGCACCTCATCTTCAGTGGCCAAAAACATTCAGTACTTC | CASTSSSVAKNIQYF
TRBJ1-1 | TRBD1 | - | TRBV7-2 | TGTGCCAGCAGCAGAACAGGGGGGACTGAAGCTTTCTTT | CASSRTGGTEAFF
TRBJ1-1 | TRBD1 | - | TRBV15 | TGTGCCACCAGCAGAGATGCCCGGACAGGGTTCGACACTGAAGCTTTCTTT | CATSRDARTGFDTEAFF
TRBJ1-3 | - | - | TRBV7-2 | TGTGCCAGCAGCTGGGGTCCCCCAGGGTCAGGAAACACCATATATTTT | CASSWGPPGSGNTIYF
TRBJ2-1 | - | - | TRBV4-2 | TGTGCCAGCAGCCAAGATCAGGGCCGCGCTGACAATGAGCAGTTCTTC | CASSQDQGRADNEQFF
TRBJ1-1 | - | - | TRBV7-9 | TGTGCCAGCAGCTTAGGGAGTTGGACTGAAGCTTTCTTT | CASSLGSWTEAFF
TRBJ1-5 | - | - | TRBV6-1 | TGTGCCAGCAGTGAAACGGCCTGGGACTTCAATCAGCCCCAGCATTTT | CASSETAWDFNQPQHF
TRBJ1-3 | TRBD1 | once | TRBV7-2 | TGTGCCAGCAGCGAGGACAGGGGTAGAAACACCATATATTTT | CASSEDRGRNTIYF
TRBJ2-3 | TRBD2 | - | TRBV4-1 | TGCGCCAGCAGCCAAGAGCGACTAGCGGGGGCGCGATACACAGATACGCAGTATTTT | CASSQERLAGARYTDTQYF
TRBJ1-1 | TRBD1 | - | TRBV7-2 | TGTGCCAGCAGCTTCAAGGGGGCGGTTGAAGCTTTCTTT | CASSFKGAVEAFF
TRBJ2-7 | - | - | TRBV7-9 | TGTGCCAGCAGCTCTGACAGGGCGGGATCCTACGAGCAGTACTTC | CASSSDRAGSYEQYF
TRBJ2-7 | TRBD2 | - | TRBV10-3 | TGTGCCATCAGTGATTCAGGAGCGGGGGGGTGGCTCGAGCAGTACTTC | CAISDSGAGGWLEQYF
TRBJ2-5 | - | - | TRBV2 | TGTGCCAGCAGTTTACAGGGTCAAGAGACCCAGTACTTC | CASSLQGQETQYF
TRBJ1-1 | TRBD1 | - | TRBV7-9 | TGTGCCAGCAGCTTACAGGGGGGAACTGAAGCTTTCTTT | CASSLQGGTEAFF
TRBJ1-5 | TRBD1 | - | TRBV5-6 | TGTGCCAGCAGCTTGTGGGACAGAAATCAGCCCCAGCATTTT | CASSLWDRNQPQHF
TRBJ1-4 | TRBD1 | - | TRBV28 | TGTGCCAGCACCACGGGAGGACAGGGGAATGAAAAACTGTTTTTT | CASTTGGQGNEKLFF
TRBJ2-1 | - | - | TRBV7-9 | TGTGCCAGCAGTCGTGGGCCCCTCTACAATGAGCAGTTCTTC | CASSRGPLYNEQFF
TRBJ2-7 | TRBD2 | - | TRBV6-5 | TGTGCCAGCAGCCCACGGCGGGGGACCTACGAGCAGTACTTC | CASSPRRGTYEQYF
TRBJ1-6 | TRBD1 | - | TRBV25-1 | TGTGCCAATACCACAGGGGACCTAGATTCACCCCTCCACTTT | CANTTGDLDSPLHF
TRBJ2-3 | - | - | TRBV21-1 | TGTGCCAGCAGCAAAGAACCGGGCACAGATACGCAGTATTTT | CASSKEPGTDTQYF
TRBJ2-5 | TRBD2 | - | TRBV29-1 | TGCAGCGGGACTGAGGGAGGGGAGACCCAGTACTTC | CSGTEGGETQYF
TRBJ2-5 | TRBD2 | once | TRBV29-1 | TGCAGCGTTGTCGCTAGCGGAGAGACCCAGTACTTC | CSVVASGETQYF
TRBJ1-2 | - | - | TRBV29-1 | TGCAGCGTTTCAACAGCTTCTAACTATGGCTACACCTTC | CSVSTASNYGYTF
TRBJ1-5 | TRBD1 | few | TRBV5-1 | TGCGCCAGCAGCTTGGGACAGGGGGACGGCCAGCCCCAGCATTTT | CASSLGQGDGQPQHF
TRBJ2-7 | TRBD2 | - | TRBV27 | TGTGCCACCCGGGGACTAGCGGGGTCCTACGAGCAGTACTTC | CATRGLAGSYEQYF
TRBJ1-3 | - | - | TRBV28 | TGTGCCAGCAGTCGTAATCTCCGAAACACCATATATTTT | CASSRNLRNTIYF
TRBJ2-7 | - | - | TRBV5-4 | TGTGCCAGCAGCTTAGGGGGGGCCGCGATTAACTACGAGCAGTACTTC | CASSLGGAAINYEQYF
TRBJ2-7 | TRBD1 | few | TRBV11-2 | TGTGCCAGCAGCTCGGGACAGGACCACGAGCAGTACTTC | CASSSGQDHEQYF
TRBJ2-6 | - | - | TRBV29-1 | TGCAGCGTGCCGGGATTCGCTATCTCTGGGGCCAACGTCCTGACTTTC | CSVPGFAISGANVLTF
TRBJ1-1 | - | - | TRBV7-3 | TGTGCCAGCAGCAGGGAGGAGTGGGCTGAAGCTTTCTTT | CASSREEWAEAFF
TRBJ1-5 | TRBD1 | - | TRBV18 | TGTGCCAGCTCACCGACAGGGACAGGGTCTAATCAGCCCCAGCATTTT | CASSPTGTGSNQPQHF
TRBJ1-1 | - | - | TRBV18 | TGTGCCAGCTCGGACAGTTCTAACACTGAAGCTTTCTTT | CASSDSSNTEAFF
TRBJ1-1 | - | - | TRBV28 | TGTGCCAGCAGCGCTACGGGGGGTGGCACTGAAGCTTTCTTT | CASSATGGGTEAFF
TRBJ1-2 | - | - | TRBV5-1 | TGCGCCAGCAGCCCGGGAACAGGGACATATGGCTACACCTTC | CASSPGTGTYGYTF
TRBJ2-7 | - | - | TRBV14 | TGTGCCAGCAGCCAAGCCCTCTCCGCGGGGCAGTACTTC | CASSQALSAGQYF
TRBJ1-2 | - | few | TRBV2 | TGTGCCAGCAGTGGGTCTGCGAACTATGGCTACACCTTC | CASSGSANYGYTF
TRBJ2-7 | - | - | TRBV18 | TGTGCCAGCTCACGCCGGACAGACGAGCAGTACTTC | CASSRRTDEQYF
TRBJ2-7 | TRBD2 | - | TRBV30 | TGTGCCTGGGCATCCGGACTAGCGGGATATTACGAGCAGTACTTC | CAWASGLAGYYEQYF
TRBJ1-1 | - | - | TRBV19 | TGTGCCAGTAGTAAGAGTTTCGCTGAAGCTTTCTTT | CASSKSFAEAFF
TRBJ1-2 | - | once | TRBV14 | TGTGCCAGCAGCCAGGGTTCGGGCTATGGCTACACCTTC | CASSQGSGYGYTF
TRBJ1-2 | TRBD1 | - | TRBV11-2 | TGTGCCAGCAGCTTAGTTCTTGGGACAGGGGGCAGATGGGACTATGGCTACACCTTC | CASSLVLGTGGRWDYGYTF
TRBJ1-1 | - | - | TRBV6-5 | TGTGCCAGCAGATTGAAGGGGCGGGGAGGCACTGAAGCTTTCTTT | CASRLKGRGGTEAFF
TRBJ2-5 | - | once | TRBV2 | TGTGCCAGCAGTGAAGCGTATGAGACCCAGTACTTC | CASSEAYETQYF
TRBJ1-3 | - | once | TRBV5-1 | TGCGCCAGCAGCTTGGAAGGGGGTGGCTCTGGAAACACCATATATTTT | CASSLEGGGSGNTIYF
TRBJ2-2 | - | - | TRBV19 | TGTGCCAGTACCCCTCGCTCGAGCTCCGGGGAGCTGTTTTTT | CASTPRSSSGELFF
TRBJ1-3 | TRBD1 | - | TRBV5-1 | TGCGCCAGCAGCTCGGGACAGGGGGGCGGAAACACCATATATTTT | CASSSGQGGGNTIYF
TRBJ2-2 | TRBD1 | - | TRBV18 | TGTGCCAGCTCACCCGAGAGACAGGGCACCGGGGAGCTGTTTTTT | CASSPERQGTGELFF
TRBJ2-7 | - | - | TRBV5-1 | TGCGCCAGCAGCTTGGCGCAGGGGCCTCCCTACGAGCAGTACTTC | CASSLAQGPPYEQYF
TRBJ2-1 | TRBD2 | - | TRBV5-4 | TGTGCCAGCAGCTTCACGCAAGCGGGAGACAATGAGCAGTTCTTC | CASSFTQAGDNEQFF
TRBJ1-2 | - | - | TRBV4-1 | TGCGCCAGCAGCCAAGGACGAGGGTTCTATGGCTACACCTTC | CASSQGRGFYGYTF